This T cell receptor beta chain came from a study of blood T cell repertoires in COVID-19. Background on the study: Whether acute or convalescent, the COVID-19 samples came from the United States, Italy and Spain.

A single count supports this clone. V trimming: 6 bases; J trimming: 1 base; junction bases outside the gene matches: 18. The CDR3 is 19 amino acids. Germline loops: CDR1 SEHNR, CDR2 FQNEAQ (reference sequence). TCRdb keeps only in-frame clones here, not all; method: immunoSEQ multiplex PCR. The data hold 250,000 or so clones, with roughly 84% observed a single time. This chain joins TRBV7-9 and TRBJ1-1; 9 nucleotides agree with TRBD1. The receptor was derived from a woman aged 40-49 years who had recovered from COVID-19. The material sequenced was peripheral blood. CDR3 amino acids: CASSPSTRTGASSNTEAFF. The CDR3 region has the DNA TGTGCCAGCAGTCCATCGACGCGGACAGGGGCCTCTTCGAACACTGAAGCTTTCTTT.